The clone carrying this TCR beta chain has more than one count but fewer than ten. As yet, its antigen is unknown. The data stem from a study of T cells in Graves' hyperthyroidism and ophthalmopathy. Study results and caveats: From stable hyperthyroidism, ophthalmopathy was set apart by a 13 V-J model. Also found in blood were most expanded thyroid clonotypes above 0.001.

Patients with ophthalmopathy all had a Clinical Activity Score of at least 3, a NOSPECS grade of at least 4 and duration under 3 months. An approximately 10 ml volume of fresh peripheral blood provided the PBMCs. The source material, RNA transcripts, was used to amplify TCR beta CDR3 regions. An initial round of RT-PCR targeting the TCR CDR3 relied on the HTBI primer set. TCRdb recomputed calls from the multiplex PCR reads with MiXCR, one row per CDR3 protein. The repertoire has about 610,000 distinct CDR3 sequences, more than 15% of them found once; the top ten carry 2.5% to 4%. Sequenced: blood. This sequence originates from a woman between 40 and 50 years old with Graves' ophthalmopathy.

CDR3 protein: CASSPLSDTIYF. CDR3 nucleotides: TGTGCCAGCAGTCCCCTGAGTGACACCATATATTTT. V gene TRBV6-1 combines with J gene TRBJ1-3; D gene uncertain. This CDR3 region has 12 residues. The V end lost 5 bases, the J end lost 8 bases, and 10 bases lay between the germline ends. CDR1 is MNHNS and CDR2 is SASEGT in the germline V gene.